The 29 T cell receptor beta chains below all came from one sample that was sequenced in a study of T-cell memory formation after mild COVID-19. TCRdb reprocessed the 5' RACE reads via MiXCR and lists one record per CDR3 protein. The sample has about 430,000 distinct CDR3 sequences, under 20% seen once. Sequencing input: PBMCs or a T cell subset sorted from them (not recorded which). Receptors originate from a young man who had mild COVID-19 (a few samples of this study predate the infection). Cell type and time point are not known.

In this sample, this clonotype turned up a few times. The gene calls are TRBV2 and TRBJ2-2; no clear D gene. Trimming took off 0 bases at V and 3 bases at J, with 5 bases between the two ends. The CDR3 covers 14 residues. Germline lookup yields CDR1 SNHLY and CDR2 FYNNEI. The DNA of the CDR3 is TGTGCCAGCAGTGAAGCCCAGTACACCGGGGAGCTGTTTTTT. This translates into CASSEAQYTGELFF.

This clonotype was counted many times. The J gene is TRBJ1-2, the V gene TRBV7-9; no definite D call. V gave up 5 bases and J gave up 4 bases, with 20 bases separating them. The CDR3 is made up of 16 amino acids. Germline CDR1 and CDR2: SEHNR and FQNEAQ (reference sequence). The CDR3 region has the DNA TGTGCCAGCAGCCCTAGCGGTGGGAAGGGAAGCTATGGCTACACCTTC. It is translated as CASSPSGGKGSYGYTF.

V gene TRBV7-2 combines with J gene TRBJ2-3, with 11 bases fitting TRBD1. The trim removed 6 bases at V and 6 bases at J, leaving 5 bases unmatched. The CDR3 is made up of 14 amino acids. Germline loops: CDR1 SGHTA, CDR2 FQGNSA. CDR3 protein: CASRRTGGADTQYF. The CDR3, as DNA: TGTGCCAGCAGGCGGACAGGGGGCGCGGATACGCAGTATTTT.

In this sample, this clonotype turned up a few times. The chain employs TRBV7-2 and TRBJ2-5, with 7 positions matching TRBD1. The V and J ends lost 0 bases and 6 bases, in that order; junction bases with no gene match: 4. The germline V gene has CDR1 SGHTA and CDR2 FQGNSA. This CDR3 region has 14 residues. CDR3 sequence: CASSLATGAKTQYF. CDR3 DNA: TGTGCCAGCAGCTTAGCCACAGGGGCGAAGACCCAGTACTTC.

This clonotype was seen more than once but under ten times. The CDR3 region is CASRRPGQETQYF. The CDR3 region has the DNA TGTGCCAGCAGACGTCCGGGACAAGAGACCCAGTACTTC. The chain has TRBV7-9 and TRBJ2-5, with D perhaps TRBD2 (5 bases). The germline V gene encodes CDR1 SEHNR and CDR2 FQNEAQ (reference sequence). The CDR3 extends over 13 amino acids. V dropped 6 bases and J dropped 2 bases, with 10 bases sitting between them.

A few counts support this clonotype. This chain joins TRBV5-4 and TRBJ1-1; unclear D gene. The V end was cut by 0 bases, the J end by 5 bases, with 8 bases between. Germline V gene data show CDR1 as SGHNT and CDR2 as YYREEE (reference sequence). The CDR3 has 13 amino acids. The chain's CDR3 is CASSLDLGTEAFF. CDR3 sequence (DNA): TGTGCCAGCAGCTTGGATCTGGGGACTGAAGCTTTCTTT.

This clonotype was counted a single time. V and J are TRBV6-1 and TRBJ2-1, with D possibly TRBD2 on 7 matching bases. CDR1 is MNHNS and CDR2 is SASEGT in the germline V gene. V lost 11 bases and J lost 2, with 13 bases in between. There are 13 residues in the CDR3. CDR3 residues: CAGGADAYNEQFF. CDR3 DNA: TGTGCCGGGGGGGCGGATGCCTACAATGAGCAGTTCTTC.

V usage is TRBV7-9 and J usage is TRBJ1-2, with D perhaps TRBD1 (5 bases). With 5 bases removed from V and 3 bases from J, the gap between germline ends came to 22 bases. The CDR3 is made up of 17 amino acids. CDR1 and CDR2 (germline): SEHNR, FQNEAQ (reference sequence). The CDR3 region has the DNA TGTGCCAGCAGCCATATCCCGGGACCGGGATTGCACTATGGCTACACCTTC. Protein sequence: CASSHIPGPGLHYGYTF.

The gene calls are TRBV5-1 and TRBJ1-5; 7 bases align to TRBD1. There are 14 residues in the CDR3. J was trimmed by 5 bases and V by 4 bases; bases with no gene match: 6. Germline CDR1 reads SGHRS; CDR2 reads YFSETQ. CDR3 sequence (DNA): TGCGCCAGCAGCCCGGGACAGCCCTATCAGCCCCAGCATTTT. Translating gives CASSPGQPYQPQHF.

J is TRBJ1-3 and V is TRBV24-1; D possibly corresponds to TRBD1 (6 bases). V was clipped by 3 bases and J by 8 bases, with 13 bases between them. Germline V gene lookup returns CDR1 KGHDR and CDR2 SFDVKD. The CDR3 has 14 amino acids. As DNA, the CDR3 is TGTGCCACCAGTGATCCCTCCAGGGGAGACACCATATATTTT. Translating it yields CATSDPSRGDTIYF.

This clonotype occurred a few times. The V gene is TRBV5-4, the J gene TRBJ2-5; D call uncertain. V shed 5 bases and J shed 4 bases, with 9 bases lying between them. The germline CDR1 and CDR2 sequences are SGHNT and YYREEE (reference sequence). The CDR3 loop spans 12 amino acids. The CDR3 DNA sequence: TGTGCCAGCAGTGGGATGCGAGAGACCCAGTACTTC. Protein sequence: CASSGMRETQYF.

The chain couples TRBV6-1 to TRBJ1-1, with D perhaps TRBD1 (5 bases). The germline V gene has CDR1 MNHNS and CDR2 SASEGT. V was cut by 6 bases and J by 8 bases, with 16 bases left in between. The CDR3 consists of 13 residues. The CDR3: CASSRGRGIEAFF. The CDR3 nucleotides read TGTGCCAGCAGCCGCGGACGGGGGATCGAAGCTTTCTTT.

The chain uses TRBV7-2 and TRBJ1-5; D perhaps matches TRBD1 (5 bases). Germline V gives CDR1 SGHTA, CDR2 FQGNSA. Trimming stripped 3 bases from V and 0 bases from J, with 12 bases between. This CDR3 contains 16 residues. For the CDR3, the DNA is TGTGCCAGCAGCTTTCTCGGGGGATATAGCAATCAGCCCCAGCATTTT. The encoded protein is CASSFLGGYSNQPQHF.

The V and J genes are TRBV15 and TRBJ2-1, with TRBD2 matching 8 bases. There are 15 residues in the CDR3. Germline-derived CDR1 and CDR2 are LNHNV and YYDKDF (reference sequence). The V gene end was trimmed by 3 bases and the J gene end by 0 bases; junction bases not matched to a gene: 1. The CDR3 is CATSRREDSYNEQFF. In nucleotides, the CDR3 is TGTGCCACCAGCAGGCGGGAGGACTCCTACAATGAGCAGTTCTTC.

This clonotype was counted a few times. This chain joins TRBV10-3 and TRBJ1-4; unclear D gene. Per the germline V gene, CDR1 is ENHRY and CDR2 is SYGVKD. The CDR3 extends over 18 amino acids. The V gene lost 0 bases and the J gene lost 0 bases, with 14 bases spanning the gap. In DNA, the CDR3 is TGTGCCATCAGTGAGTCGAGCTCGGGCGAGGCAACTAATGAAAAACTGTTTTTT. Its protein is CAISESSSGEATNEKLFF.

V usage is TRBV5-1 and J usage is TRBJ2-5, with D perhaps matching TRBD1 (5 bases). The CDR3 runs to 14 residues. Germline V CDR1 and CDR2: SGHRS, YFSETQ. With 0 bases removed from V and 0 bases from J, the gap between germline ends came to 6 bases. CDR3: CASSLGQYQETQYF. The CDR3 nucleotides are TGCGCCAGCAGCTTGGGACAGTACCAAGAGACCCAGTACTTC.

The chain recombines TRBV20-1 with TRBJ2-1; either TRBD1 or TRBD2 may supply D (5 bases each). The germline gives CDR1 DFQATT, CDR2 SNEGSKA (reference sequence). Trimming pared 4 bases from V and 0 bases from J, leaving 16 bases between. The CDR3 has 16 amino acids. CDR3 amino acids: CSATQRGASSYNEQFF. The CDR3 DNA reads TGCAGTGCTACGCAACGGGGCGCGAGCTCCTACAATGAGCAGTTCTTC.

The J gene is TRBJ1-6, the V gene TRBV7-2; 7 nucleotides align to TRBD1. The CDR3 is 14 residues long. With V trimmed by 5 bases and J by 6 bases, 4 bases remained unmatched. The germline CDR1 and CDR2 sequences are SGHTA and FQGNSA. The CDR3 protein is CASSRDSSNSPLHF. CDR3 in DNA: TGTGCCAGCAGCCGGGACAGCTCTAATTCACCCCTCCACTTT.

The chain joins TRBV3-1 to TRBJ1-1; 10 bases are a match to TRBD1. The CDR3 is 15 amino acids. Per the germline V gene, CDR1 is LGHDT and CDR2 is YNNKEL (reference sequence). Trimming took 6 bases from V and 2 from J; bases not matched to a gene: 6. CDR3 sequence (DNA): TGTGCCAGCAGTCACCTGACAGGGGGCAACACTGAAGCTTTCTTT. Amino acids: CASSHLTGGNTEAFF.

The genes are TRBV6-5 and TRBJ2-1, with TRBD2 matching 10 bases. The CDR3 is 15 residues long. Germline V gene sequence: CDR1 MNHEY, CDR2 SVGAGI. V lost 6 bases and J lost 6; bases outside the gene matches: 8. Here the CDR3 reads CASSVGSGGANEQFF. The DNA of the CDR3 is TGTGCCAGCAGCGTAGGGAGCGGGGGGGCCAATGAGCAGTTCTTC.

CDR3 sequence (DNA): TGTGCCACCCACTTCGGACCGATGGGGAATGAGCAGTTCTTC. This gives the protein CATHFGPMGNEQFF. The rearrangement uses TRBV6-5 and TRBJ2-1, with D unclear. Trimming shortened V by 10 bases and J by 7 bases, and 20 bases separated the two germline ends. The CDR3 is 14 amino acids. CDR1 is MNHEY and CDR2 is SVGAGI in the germline V gene.

The chain couples TRBV12-3 or TRBV12-4 to TRBJ2-7; the D gene is possibly TRBD2 (5 bases). The CDR3 extends over 13 amino acids. Trimming removed 2 bases at V and 5 bases at J, with 10 bases between. The CDR3 DNA is TGTGCCAGCAGTTTATCCGGGGTGAACGAGCAGTACGTC. It specifies CASSLSGVNEQYV.

The chain carries TRBV12-3 or TRBV12-4 and TRBJ2-7; D remains unclear. Trimming removed 4 bases from V and 3 bases from J, with 13 bases in between. This CDR3 comprises 14 residues. CDR3 amino acids: CASSWVEDFYEQYF. DNA for the CDR3: TGTGCCAGCAGTTGGGTTGAAGATTTCTACGAGCAGTACTTC.

The rearrangement joins TRBV6-5 to TRBJ2-7; D unresolved. Trimming took 5 bases from V and 2 from J, leaving 13 bases between them. Germline V lookup: CDR1 MNHEY, CDR2 SVGAGI. The CDR3 has 14 residues. In DNA form, the CDR3 reads TGTGCCAGCAGTCGGACGGGCAGCGCCTACGAGCAGTACGTC. Its translation: CASSRTGSAYEQYV.

The chain employs TRBV12-3 or TRBV12-4 and TRBJ1-1, with D possibly TRBD1 on 5 matching bases. The V end was cut by 3 bases, the J end by 7 bases, with 9 bases between. The CDR3 loop spans 12 amino acids. CDR3 residues: CASSFRGFEAFF. CDR3 DNA: TGTGCCAGCAGTTTTAGGGGATTTGAAGCTTTCTTT.

J is TRBJ1-1 and V is TRBV30; unclear D gene. This CDR3 has 11 amino acids. Trimming pared 0 bases from V and 4 bases from J, leaving 3 bases between. The germline gives CDR1 GTSNPN, CDR2 SVGIG (reference sequence). The CDR3 bases are TGTGCCTGGAGTGTGAGCACTGAAGCTTTCTTT. It encodes CAWSVSTEAFF.

This clonotype has only a few counts. The genes are TRBV29-1 and TRBJ1-5; D gene uncertain. V lost 4 bases and J lost 5, with 9 bases in between. This CDR3 region has 12 residues. Per the germline V gene, CDR1 is SQVTM and CDR2 is ANQGSEA. The CDR3 spells CSVAGSDQPQHF. The CDR3 DNA sequence: TGCAGCGTTGCCGGGTCCGATCAGCCCCAGCATTTT.

This chain uses TRBV24-1 with TRBJ2-1; maybe TRBD1 (7 bases). Germline V lookup: CDR1 KGHDR, CDR2 SFDVKD. This CDR3 comprises 15 residues. V lost 0 bases to trimming and J lost 5 bases, with 10 bases between them. Here the CDR3 DNA reads TGTGCCACCAGTGATTTGCAGGGGGGCCACAATGAGCAGTTCTTC. It encodes CATSDLQGGHNEQFF.

This clonotype was recorded a few times. V is TRBV9 and J is TRBJ1-1, with no clear D. The germline CDR1 and CDR2 sequences are SGDLS and YYNGEE. The CDR3 runs to 17 residues. Trimming shortened V by 4 bases and J by 0 bases, and 19 bases separated the two germline ends. CDR3 coding DNA: TGTGCCAGCAGCCCATATATGACACTAATCATGAACACTGAAGCTTTCTTT. Protein product: CASSPYMTLIMNTEAFF.